These 24 T cell receptor beta chains were sequenced from one sample in a study of T cell repertoires in cytomegalovirus infection. TCRdb re-analysed the reads in MiXCR, keeping a single row per CDR3 protein. This sample yields some 600,000 distinct CDR3 sequences, of which approximately 24% are seen a single time; approximately 8% belongs to the top ten. Sequencing was performed on CD8+ T cells from PBMCs. The receptors here all came from a human donor in good health (CMV status not recorded). Some clones in this sample may be carry-over from other donors' samples.

The chain recombines TRBV28 with TRBJ2-7, with 10 nucleotides matching TRBD2. Germline CDR1 and CDR2: MDHEN and SYDVKM. V was clipped by 5 bases and J by 4 bases; unmatched bases: 11. The CDR3 runs to 16 residues. The CDR3 loop reads CASSTDLAGDPYEQYV. CDR3 DNA: TGTGCCAGCAGTACCGACCTAGCGGGGGACCCTTACGAGCAGTACGTC.

In its sample, this clonotype was seen many times. This chain joins TRBV7-9 and TRBJ1-1; D gene unclear. CDR1 is SEHNR and CDR2 is FQNEAQ in the germline V gene (reference sequence). The CDR3 runs to 15 residues. Trimming removed 4 bases at V and 6 bases at J, with 18 bases between. In nucleotides, the CDR3 is TGTGCCAGCAGCTCCCCGGCAGGTGGATTCGCTGAAGCTTTCTTT. Translation: CASSSPAGGFAEAFF.

This clonotype was found many times. V and J are TRBV6-1 and TRBJ1-1; D ambiguous. Trimming left V 0 bases short and J 6 bases short, with 8 bases between. Germline CDR1 reads MNHNS; CDR2 reads SASEGT. There are 13 residues in the CDR3. CDR3 in amino acids: CASSEAEQSEAFF. The CDR3 region has the DNA TGTGCCAGCAGTGAAGCGGAGCAGTCTGAAGCTTTCTTT.

In its sample, this clonotype was seen many times. The chain carries TRBV7-8 and TRBJ2-7; D gene ambiguous. The ends were cut back, 5 bases at V and 3 bases at J, with 17 bases in the middle. This CDR3 contains 15 residues. Germline lookup yields CDR1 SGHVS and CDR2 FQNEAQ. For the CDR3, the DNA is TGTGCCAGCAGCCCAGAAGGGCACAGCCACTACGAGCAGTACTTC. Protein: CASSPEGHSHYEQYF.

Many counts were recorded for this clonotype. The chain is built from TRBV6-5 and TRBJ2-7, with 8 bases matching TRBD1. This CDR3 spans 13 amino acids. The junction had 1 base not matched to a gene; V was cut back by 6 bases and J by 0 bases. Germline V CDR1 and CDR2: MNHEY, SVGAGI. The CDR3: CASSTGGSYEQYF. CDR3 DNA sequence: TGTGCCAGCAGCACAGGGGGCTCCTACGAGCAGTACTTC.

As concerns this clonotype: A much more abundant neighbour one base away suggests this may be a read error. The J gene is TRBJ2-3, the V gene TRBV11-2, with 9 bases lining up with TRBD2. Losses at the gene ends were 8 bases for V and 6 bases for J; bases not matched to a gene: 15. This CDR3 has 16 residues. The germline V gene has CDR1 SGHAT and CDR2 FQNNGV. CDR3 sequence: CASGPSGTSMFDTQYF. CDR3 DNA: TGTGCCAGCGGGCCATCCGGGACTAGCATGTTTGATACGCAGTATTTT.

This clonotype was counted a few times. The chain employs TRBV7-9 and TRBJ1-5, with D possibly TRBD1 on 6 matching bases. The germline V and J ends were trimmed by 5 bases and 7 bases, with 12 bases remaining between them. Germline CDR1 SEHNR, CDR2 FQNEAQ (reference sequence). The CDR3 has 13 residues. This chain's CDR3 is CASSAGAGQPQHF. The CDR3, as DNA: TGTGCCAGCAGCGCAGGGGCAGGGCAGCCCCAGCATTTT.

This clonotype was detected ten times or more. The rearrangement joins TRBV7-8 to TRBJ2-3; D is unclear. Per germline, CDR1 SGHVS and CDR2 FQNEAQ. V dropped 5 bases and J dropped 6 bases, with 6 bases sitting between them. This CDR3 is 11 amino acids long. The CDR3 spells CASSHGDTQYF. The CDR3, as DNA: TGTGCCAGCAGCCATGGGGATACGCAGTATTTT.

The CDR3 here is CATSAGENSLETQYF. CDR3 coding DNA: TGTGCCACCAGTGCGGGAGAAAATTCTTTGGAGACCCAGTACTTC. V gene TRBV24-1 combines with J gene TRBJ2-5, with D tentatively TRBD2 (6 bases). The germline V and J ends were trimmed by 5 bases and 5 bases, with 17 bases remaining between them. CDR1 is KGHDR and CDR2 is SFDVKD in the germline V gene. This CDR3 has 15 amino acids.

This clonotype has more than one count but fewer than ten. V is TRBV29-1 and J is TRBJ1-1, with D unclear. CDR1 SQVTM and CDR2 ANQGSEA come from the germline V gene. V shed 2 bases and J shed 1 base, with 5 bases lying between them. This CDR3 spans 12 amino acids. The CDR3 sequence is CSVELSNTEAFF. The CDR3 bases are TGCAGCGTTGAACTCTCGAACACTGAAGCTTTCTTT.

This clonotype has a handful of counts. This chain joins TRBV14 and TRBJ2-5; D is unresolved. The CDR3 loop spans 12 amino acids. The V gene lost 0 bases and the J gene lost 4 bases, with 3 bases spanning the gap. The germline V gene has CDR1 SGHDN and CDR2 FVKESK. The CDR3 sequence is CASSQETETQYF. As DNA, the CDR3 is TGTGCCAGCAGCCAAGAGACAGAGACCCAGTACTTC.

This clonotype was recorded at least ten times. V usage is TRBV7-8 and J usage is TRBJ2-3, with TRBD2 matching 8 bases. V dropped 5 bases and J dropped 4; count of bases not matched to a gene: 8. CDR1 and CDR2 (germline): SGHVS, FQNEAQ. The CDR3 runs to 15 residues. CDR3 DNA: TGTGCCAGCAGCGATTGGACTAGCACTGCAGATACGCAGTATTTT. It translates to CASSDWTSTADTQYF.

This clonotype was observed a handful of times. The J gene is TRBJ2-7, the V gene TRBV6-6; D perhaps matches TRBD1 (5 bases). V dropped 6 bases and J dropped 3 bases, with 9 bases sitting between them. Germline V gene sequence: CDR1 MNHNY, CDR2 SVGAGI (reference sequence). The CDR3 runs 12 residues. In DNA, the CDR3 is TGTGCCAGCAGCCCGGACATCTACGAGCAGTACGTC. Amino acids: CASSPDIYEQYV.

In this sample, this clonotype turned up a few times. J is TRBJ2-6 and V is TRBV6-2 or TRBV6-3; possible D gene TRBD1, 6 bases. Germline-derived CDR1 and CDR2 are MNHEY and SVGEGT. With 4 bases removed from V and 2 bases from J, the gap between germline ends came to 15 bases. The CDR3 runs to 17 residues. CDR3 residues: CASSSTSGAPGANVLTF. CDR3 nucleotides: TGTGCCAGCAGTTCGACCTCAGGGGCACCTGGGGCCAACGTCCTGACTTTC.

This clonotype was seen a few times. CDR3 protein: CASSLWGDTSSNEKLFF. In nucleotides, the CDR3 is TGTGCCAGCAGCCTATGGGGGGACACAAGTTCTAATGAAAAACTGTTTTTT. This rearrangement joins TRBV14 to TRBJ1-4; D might be TRBD1 (6 bases). The length of the CDR3 is 17 residues. Germline V lookup: CDR1 SGHDN, CDR2 FVKESK. Trimming removed 4 bases at V and 3 bases at J, with 18 bases between.

This clonotype appeared many times. The chain couples TRBV7-9 to TRBJ1-2; a weak D match, TRBD1 (5 bases). Trimming left V 5 bases short and J 1 base short, with 20 bases between. The germline CDR1 and CDR2 sequences are SEHNR and FQNEAQ (reference sequence). This CDR3 contains 17 residues. The chain's CDR3 is CASSGAGARLVNYGYTF. CDR3 nucleotide sequence: TGTGCCAGCAGCGGGGCCGGAGCGAGATTGGTTAACTATGGCTACACCTTC.

The V and J genes are TRBV28 and TRBJ2-7, with D tentatively TRBD2 (6 bases). The CDR3 totals 14 residues. V shed 4 bases and J shed 3 bases, with 13 bases lying between them. Germline V gives CDR1 MDHEN, CDR2 SYDVKM. CDR3 sequence: CASSSGLKHYEQYV. The CDR3 bases are TGTGCCAGCAGTTCGGGACTGAAGCACTACGAGCAGTACGTC.

The chain joins TRBV20-1 to TRBJ1-2; a weak D match, TRBD1 (6 bases). The CDR3 runs to 12 residues. V shed 6 bases and J shed 7 bases, with 15 bases lying between them. Germline lookup yields CDR1 DFQATT and CDR2 SNEGSKA (reference sequence). The DNA for the CDR3 is TGCAGTGCCCCTACAGGGACGGCTGGCTACACCTTC. As protein: CSAPTGTAGYTF.

Comment on this clonotype: One base away lies a much larger clone, so this may be a sequencing read error. V is TRBV7-4 and J is TRBJ1-6; maybe TRBD1 (6 bases). The germline gives CDR1 SGHVT, CDR2 SQSDAQ. The CDR3 runs 15 residues. Trimming removed 5 bases at V and 7 bases at J, with 15 bases between. The CDR3 nucleotides are TGTGCCAGCAGCCGTACAGACAGGATAAATTCACCCCTCCACTTT. It is translated as CASSRTDRINSPLHF. Full variable domain (remainder filled in from reference TRBV7-4 and TRBJ1-6): GAGVSQSPRYKVAKRGRDVALRCDSISGHVTLYWYRQTLGQGSEVLTYSQSDAQRDKSGRPSGRFSAERPERSVSTLKIQRTEQGDSAVYLCASSRTDRINSPLHFGNGTRLTVT.

This chain joins TRBV3-1 and TRBJ1-4, with TRBD1 matching 8 bases. Germline assignment: CDR1 LGHDT and CDR2 YNNKEL (reference sequence). V lost 0 bases, J lost 6 bases, and 3 bases stayed unmatched. The CDR3 is 15 residues long. CDR3: CASSQEDRVDEKLFF. CDR3 in DNA: TGTGCCAGCAGCCAAGAGGACAGGGTGGATGAAAAACTGTTTTTT.

This clonotype was recorded at least ten times. This CDR3 reads CASSFLGYNEQFF. In DNA, the CDR3 is TGTGCCAGCAGTTTTTTAGGATACAATGAGCAGTTCTTC. The chain recombines TRBV12-3 or TRBV12-4 with TRBJ2-1, with unresolved D. This CDR3 has 13 amino acids. V was trimmed by 3 bases and J by 4 bases, leaving 7 bases between them.

This clonotype was detected a few times. This rearrangement joins TRBV29-1 to TRBJ2-7; 7 nucleotides align to TRBD1. The V and J ends lost 7 bases and 5 bases, in that order; junction bases with no gene match: 8. The CDR3 is 12 residues long. Germline-derived CDR1 and CDR2 are SQVTM and ANQGSEA. The CDR3 DNA follows: TGCAGCGGGGAGACAGGGCTACACGAGCAGTACTTC. Protein: CSGETGLHEQYF.

This clonotype has a handful of counts. The V call is TRBV5-5, the J call TRBJ2-7, with D perhaps matching TRBD1 (6 bases). Germline V gives CDR1 SGHKS, CDR2 YYEKEE (reference sequence). The V end lost 1 base, the J end lost 2 bases, and 13 bases lay between the germline ends. The CDR3 totals 15 residues. The CDR3 here is CASSLRGTQPYEQYF. The CDR3 DNA sequence: TGTGCCAGCAGCTTGCGAGGGACACAGCCCTACGAGCAGTACTTC.

The chain recombines TRBV7-9 with TRBJ2-7, with D perhaps assigned TRBD1 or TRBD2 (5 bases each). Trimming pared 4 bases from V and 3 bases from J, leaving 13 bases between. Germline V lookup: CDR1 SEHNR, CDR2 FQNEAQ (reference sequence). The length of the CDR3 is 14 residues. CDR3 residues: CASSSGPADYEQYF. The CDR3 bases are TGTGCCAGCAGCTCGGGACCAGCGGACTACGAGCAGTACTTC. The entire variable domain, with the rest obtained from reference TRBV7-9 and TRBJ2-7, is as follows: DTGVSQNPRHKITKRGQNVTFRCDPISEHNRLYWYRQTLGQGPEFLTYFQNEAQLEKSRLLSDRFSAERPKGSFSTLEIQRTEQGDSAMYLCASSSGPADYEQYFGPGTRLTVT.